This is a list of T cell receptor beta chains from one sample in a study of cytomegalovirus exposure and HLA in healthy donors. The protocol was immunoSEQ multiplex PCR, while the TCRdb copy is restricted to in-frame clones and leaves out a portion. The table has about 160,000 clones, roughly four fifths seen once. The source material was PBMCs. These receptors were collected from a woman in her forties in good health and CMV-seronegative. Each CDR3 is given with its conserved first and last residue. Each record gives: V gene, D gene, clone size, J gene, CDR3 protein, CDR3 DNA. The D gene is left open where the match is weak. Clone size, where shown, is once, few, many, or a class for clones that have expanded.

TRBV11-3	-	-	TRBJ2-7	CASSLVSGYEQYF	TGTGCCAGCAGCTTAGTTTCGGGGTACGAGCAGTACTTC
TRBV7-9	TRBD1	-	TRBJ2-3	CASSRPDRAGGTDTQYF	TGTGCCAGCAGTCGACCTGACAGGGCTGGAGGCACAGATACGCAGTATTTT
TRBV10-3	-	-	TRBJ1-5	CAISDRQGLNQPQHF	TGTGCCATCAGTGATCGGCAGGGCCTCAATCAGCCCCAGCATTTT
TRBV6-6	-	-	TRBJ2-5	CASSNPDRVETQYF	TGTGCCAGCAGTAACCCGGACAGAGTAGAGACCCAGTACTTC
TRBV19	TRBD1	-	TRBJ1-6	CASKVGTGESPLHF	TGTGCCAGTAAGGTGGGGACAGGGGAATCACCCCTCCACTTT
TRBV27	TRBD2	-	TRBJ2-1	CASSSPSGDNEQFF	TGTGCCAGCAGTTCCCCTAGCGGGGACAATGAGCAGTTCTTC
TRBV27	-	-	TRBJ1-2	CASSSGYRGYTF	TGTGCCAGCAGTTCAGGGTATAGGGGCTACACCTTC
TRBV7-9	-	once	TRBJ2-5	CASSSRGGTNKGETQYF	TGTGCCAGCAGCTCCAGGGGCGGGACTAACAAGGGAGAGACCCAGTACTTC
TRBV5-4	-	-	TRBJ2-5	CASSLDSGYRQETQYF	TGTGCCAGCAGCTTGGACTCAGGGTATCGGCAAGAGACCCAGTACTTC
TRBV5-4	-	-	TRBJ1-2	CASSLVEGNYGYTF	TGTGCCAGCAGCTTAGTAGAGGGAAACTATGGCTACACCTTC
TRBV4-1	-	once	TRBJ1-2	CASRSGNGYTF	TGCGCCAGCAGGTCAGGGAATGGCTACACCTTC
TRBV7-9	-	once	TRBJ1-2	CASSATTNYGYTF	TGTGCCAGCAGCGCGACAACTAACTATGGCTACACCTTC
TRBV7-9	TRBD1	-	TRBJ1-4	CASSQTGTGLTNEKLFF	TGTGCCAGCAGCCAAACCGGGACAGGGTTAACTAATGAAAAACTGTTTTTT
TRBV6-1	TRBD2	-	TRBJ2-1	CASSVRRGGPGNEQFF	TGTGCCAGCAGTGTACGGCGGGGGGGCCCCGGGAATGAGCAGTTCTTC
TRBV5-1	TRBD1	-	TRBJ2-4	CASSFPDRGSVTKNIQYF	TGCGCCAGCAGCTTTCCCGACAGGGGATCCGTAACCAAAAACATTCAGTACTTC
TRBV4-1	TRBD1	many	TRBJ2-1	CASSQSQGALSEQFF	TGCGCCAGCAGCCAATCCCAGGGGGCGCTTTCTGAGCAGTTCTTC
TRBV7-3	-	-	TRBJ1-2	CASSLSPEDGYTF	TGTGCCAGCAGCTTAAGTCCCGAGGATGGCTACACCTTC
TRBV18	-	once	TRBJ2-1	CASSPKGQTHSSYNEQFF	TGTGCCAGCTCACCAAAGGGGCAGACCCATAGCTCCTACAATGAGCAGTTCTTC
TRBV4-1	TRBD1	-	TRBJ1-4	CASSRHPGQGAVATNEKLFF	TGCGCCAGCAGTCGCCACCCGGGACAGGGGGCGGTTGCAACTAATGAAAAACTGTTTTTT
TRBV5-6	TRBD1	-	TRBJ2-1	CASSSAGTGDNEQFF	TGTGCCAGCAGCTCGGCCGGGACAGGGGACAATGAGCAGTTCTTC
TRBV19	TRBD1	-	TRBJ2-7	CASSRTGMTYEQYF	TGTGCCAGTAGTCGGACAGGGATGACCTACGAGCAGTACTTC
TRBV6-5	-	-	TRBJ2-7	CASSPGKIYEQYF	TGTGCCAGCAGCCCCGGGAAGATCTACGAGCAGTACTTC
TRBV29-1	TRBD2	once	TRBJ2-5	CSVGWIGGAGETQYF	TGCAGCGTTGGTTGGATCGGGGGGGCCGGAGAGACCCAGTACTTC
TRBV7-6	-	-	TRBJ2-5	CASSLFQVQETQYF	TGTGCCAGCAGCTTATTCCAGGTCCAAGAGACCCAGTACTTC
TRBV9	TRBD1	-	TRBJ2-2	CASSDRGENTRELFF	TGTGCCAGCAGCGACAGGGGGGAGAACACCAGGGAGCTGTTTTTT
TRBV6-4	-	few	TRBJ2-7	CATPIDRTYEQYF	TGTGCCACCCCTATCGACAGAACCTACGAGCAGTACTTC
TRBV15	-	few	TRBJ1-1	CATSRDREATEAFF	TGTGCCACCAGCAGAGATAGGGAGGCCACTGAAGCTTTCTTT
TRBV25-1	-	-	TRBJ1-2	CASSEPGSPYGYTF	TGTGCCAGCAGTGAACCGGGGTCCCCCTATGGCTACACCTTC
TRBV27	TRBD1	-	TRBJ1-2	CASSISGTGVYGYTF	TGTGCCAGCAGTATATCCGGGACAGGGGTGTATGGCTACACCTTC
TRBV6-6	TRBD2	once	TRBJ2-5	CASSYSGVYTWQYF	TGTGCCAGCAGTTACAGCGGGGTTTACACCTGGCAGTACTTC
TRBV5-4	TRBD2	-	TRBJ2-5	CASSLEVAGPVETQYF	TGTGCCAGCAGCTTGGAAGTAGCGGGGCCTGTCGAGACCCAGTACTTC
TRBV7-8	TRBD1	-	TRBJ2-7	CASSLRQGNGEQYF	TGTGCCAGCAGCTTAAGACAGGGAAACGGGGAGCAGTACTTC
TRBV7-2	TRBD1	-	TRBJ1-2	CASSLPGGGYTF	TGTGCCAGCAGCTTGCCAGGGGGCGGCTACACCTTC
TRBV29-1	-	-	TRBJ1-1	CSVGTDYTEAFF	TGCAGCGTTGGGACAGACTACACTGAAGCTTTCTTT
TRBV28	TRBD2	-	TRBJ2-1	CASRPLAGGWNEQFF	TGTGCCAGCAGGCCTTTAGCGGGGGGGTGGAATGAGCAGTTCTTC
TRBV7-8	TRBD1	-	TRBJ1-6	CASSFLQGVRLDSPLHF	TGTGCCAGCAGCTTCCTACAGGGGGTCCGGCTTGATTCACCCCTCCACTTT
TRBV28	-	few	TRBJ1-2	CASRLPNYGYTF	TGTGCCAGCAGATTACCAAACTATGGCTACACCTTC
TRBV6-5	-	-	TRBJ1-2	CASSPGGYYGYTF	TGTGCCAGCAGTCCCGGCGGGTACTATGGCTACACCTTC
TRBV6-1	-	few	TRBJ1-2	CASSEAQDYGYTF	TGTGCCAGCAGTGAAGCCCAGGACTATGGCTACACCTTC
TRBV28	-	-	TRBJ1-1	CASSSPGGSEAFF	TGTGCCAGCAGTTCGCCGGGGGGGTCTGAAGCTTTCTTT
TRBV4-2	TRBD1	-	TRBJ1-3	CASSQAAGGSGNTIYF	TGTGCCAGCAGCCAAGCGGCAGGGGGTAGTGGAAACACCATATATTTT
TRBV15	-	-	TRBJ2-7	CATSRDRVDEQYF	TGTGCCACCAGCAGAGACAGGGTCGACGAGCAGTACTTC
TRBV28	TRBD1	-	TRBJ1-6	CASSSGQGRSPLHF	TGTGCCAGCAGCTCCGGACAGGGGCGGTCACCCCTCCACTTT
TRBV7-9	-	-	TRBJ1-1	CASSLGVGGALYTEAFF	TGTGCCAGCAGCTTAGGTGTCGGAGGGGCATTATACACTGAAGCTTTCTTT
TRBV5-1	TRBD1	-	TRBJ1-1	CASSLYGTENTEAFF	TGCGCCAGCAGCTTGTACGGGACAGAGAACACTGAAGCTTTCTTT
TRBV29-1	-	-	TRBJ2-5	CSVAFLGGLQETQYF	TGCAGCGTCGCCTTTCTAGGTGGACTCCAAGAGACCCAGTACTTC
TRBV5-1	TRBD1	-	TRBJ2-7	CASSNMGTGTGGDEQYF	TGCGCCAGCAGCAATATGGGAACCGGGACAGGGGGGGACGAGCAGTACTTC
TRBV2	TRBD1	-	TRBJ2-7	CASSIIPLKTKGQGSEQYF	TGTGCCAGCAGTATAATCCCACTCAAAACGAAGGGACAGGGGTCCGAGCAGTACTTC
TRBV7-3	-	-	TRBJ2-1	CASSLTVVNEQFF	TGTGCCAGCAGCTTAACAGTAGTCAATGAGCAGTTCTTC
TRBV5-1	-	-	TRBJ1-2	CASGDSSNYGYTF	TGCGCCAGCGGAGACAGCTCTAACTATGGCTACACCTTC
TRBV5-1	TRBD1	-	TRBJ1-4	CASSLGRGLLDNEKLFF	TGCGCCAGCAGCTTGGGCAGGGGGCTTCTTGATAATGAAAAACTGTTTTTT
TRBV19	TRBD1	-	TRBJ2-5	CASSIWGQGRETQYF	TGTGCCAGTAGCATATGGGGACAGGGACGAGAGACCCAGTACTTC
TRBV4-1	TRBD2	-	TRBJ2-7	CASSQFSSGASYEQYF	TGCGCCAGCAGCCAATTCTCTAGCGGGGCCTCCTACGAGCAGTACTTC
TRBV19	TRBD2	few	TRBJ2-7	CASRPRGGSSYEQYF	TGTGCCAGTAGACCGCGGGGGGGAAGCTCCTACGAGCAGTACTTC
TRBV18	-	-	TRBJ1-2	CASSPLVPGDGYTF	TGTGCCAGCTCACCACTGGTCCCGGGTGATGGCTACACCTTC
TRBV7-2	-	-	TRBJ1-1	CASSDRTAMNTEAFF	TGTGCCAGCAGCGACCGGACAGCTATGAACACTGAAGCTTTCTTT
TRBV19	TRBD1	once	TRBJ2-1	CATWTGRYNEQFF	TGTGCCACTTGGACAGGGCGGTACAATGAGCAGTTCTTC
TRBV2	TRBD1	-	TRBJ1-5	CASAGTGAVDPQHF	TGTGCCAGCGCTGGGACAGGGGCCGTTGATCCCCAGCATTTT
TRBV5-1	TRBD1	-	TRBJ1-1	CASSLRTGGVDTEAFF	TGCGCCAGCAGCCTCAGGACAGGGGGCGTCGACACTGAAGCTTTCTTT
TRBV5-1	TRBD2	-	TRBJ2-3	CASSLPGGTDTQYF	TGCGCCAGCAGCTTGCCGGGGGGTACAGATACGCAGTATTTT